The 11 T cell receptor beta chains below were found in one sample sequenced in a study of T cells in narcolepsy. Generated by immunoSEQ multiplex PCR, the TCRdb table keeps only in-frame clones and is missing some. Among some 23,000 clones listed, approximately 85% were seen once. The source material was CD45RA- memory CD4+ T cells from PBMCs. Source of these receptors: a human donor with narcolepsy.

By share, this clone counts as medium-sized. The rearrangement uses TRBV19 and TRBJ2-7; D possibly matches TRBD1 or TRBD2 (5 bases each). The CDR3 is 13 residues long. The germline CDR1 and CDR2 sequences are LNHDA and SQIVND (reference sequence). V was shortened by 8 bases and J by 3 bases, with 14 bases between the two germline ends. The CDR3 sequence: CASSRDPNYEQYF. CDR3 nucleotides: TGTGCCAGTTCCCGGGACCCTAACTACGAGCAGTACTTC.

In this sample, this clone turned up once. The J gene is TRBJ2-2, the V gene TRBV6-1; tentative D call: TRBD1 (6 bases). The CDR3 is 13 residues long. V gave up 1 base and J gave up 9 bases, with 9 bases separating them. Looked up from germline, CDR1 is MNHNS and CDR2 is SASEGT. This CDR3 reads CASSEGTVRELFF. In DNA form, the CDR3 reads TGTGCCAGCAGTGAAGGGACAGTCCGGGAGCTGTTTTTT.

This clone was found a few times. The gene calls are TRBV10-2 and TRBJ2-6; possibly TRBD1 for D (7 bases). Germline loops: CDR1 WSHSY, CDR2 SAAADI. The CDR3 consists of 16 residues. V dropped 4 bases and J dropped 2 bases, with 12 bases sitting between them. CDR3 nucleotides: TGCGCCAGCAGTGGGAGGGGGCTAGCTGGGGCCAACGTCCTGACTTTC. It encodes CASSGRGLAGANVLTF.

V and J are TRBV4-3 and TRBJ2-1; D is unresolved. CDR3 length: 15 residues. With 1 base removed from V and 2 bases from J, the gap between germline ends came to 9 bases. Germline-derived CDR1 and CDR2 are LGHNA and YSLEER. CDR3 in DNA: TGCGCCAGCAGCCAAGCTCGGAGACCCTACAATGAGCAGTTCTTC. Translating it yields CASSQARRPYNEQFF.

This chain links TRBV7-9 with TRBJ1-2; 9 positions agree with TRBD1. CDR1 SEHNR and CDR2 FQNEAQ come from the germline V gene (reference sequence). J lost 4 bases, V lost 3 bases, and 9 bases had no gene match. The CDR3 totals 16 residues. The CDR3 loop is CASSLPRDRVGYGYTF. Here the CDR3 DNA reads TGTGCCAGCAGCTTGCCCCGGGACAGGGTAGGCTATGGCTACACCTTC. Looking up the rest from reference TRBV7-9 and TRBJ1-2 gives the full variable domain: DTGVSQNPRHKITKRGQNVTFRCDPISEHNRLYWYRQTLGQGPEFLTYFQNEAQLEKSRLLSDRFSAERPKGSFSTLEIQRTEQGDSAMYLCASSLPRDRVGYGYTFGSGTRLTVV.

The chain is built from TRBV19 and TRBJ1-5; D might be TRBD1 (6 bases). The germline V gene encodes CDR1 LNHDA and CDR2 SQIVND (reference sequence). The CDR3 has 14 amino acids. V was trimmed by 7 bases and J by 3 bases, leaving 13 bases between them. DNA of the CDR3: TGTGCCAGTACCCCCGACAGGACCAATCAGCCCCAGCATTTT. Its translation: CASTPDRTNQPQHF.

V usage is TRBV18 and J usage is TRBJ2-7; the D is unclear. Germline loops: CDR1 KGHSH, CDR2 LQKENI. With 6 bases removed from V and 0 bases from J, the gap between germline ends came to 6 bases. There are 12 residues in the CDR3. The CDR3 DNA is TGTGCCAGCTCGGCAAGCTCCTACGAGCAGTACTTC. Encoded protein: CASSASSYEQYF. The complete variable domain, with remaining parts taken from reference TRBV18 and TRBJ2-7, reads NAGVMQNPRHLVRRRGQEARLRCSPMKGHSHVYWYRQLPEEGLKFMVYLQKENIIDESGMPKERFSAEFPKEGPSILRIQQVVRGDSAAYFCASSASSYEQYFGPGTRLTVT.

V is TRBV23-1 and J is TRBJ2-7; D unresolved. TRBV23-1 is an ORF; its function is uncertain. The V and J ends lost 3 bases and 2 bases respectively, with 14 bases between them. The CDR3 runs to 15 residues. In nucleotides, the CDR3 is TGCGCCAGCAGTCATATCGCTGGAGTAACCTACGAGCAGTACTTC. Amino acids: CASSHIAGVTYEQYF.

This clone occurred once. DNA of the CDR3: TGTGCCAGCAGCTTAGGGGAATGGACCCAGTACTTC. It specifies CASSLGEWTQYF. V gene TRBV11-2 combines with J gene TRBJ2-5; no definite D call. V was cut by 1 base and J by 7 bases, with 7 bases left in between. This CDR3 is 12 amino acids long. CDR1 is SGHAT, CDR2 FQNNGV, per germline. Drawing the rest from reference TRBV11-2 and TRBJ2-5, the complete variable domain is EAGVAQSPRYKIIEKRQSVAFWCNPISGHATLYWYQQILGQGPKLLIQFQNNGVVDDSQLPKDRFSAERLKGVDSTLKIQPAKLEDSAVYLCASSLGEWTQYFGPGTRLLVL.

This clone has only a few counts. The rearrangement links TRBV4-3 to TRBJ2-2, with D perhaps TRBD2 (5 bases). Germline V CDR1 and CDR2: LGHNA, YSLEER. The CDR3 covers 16 residues. V lost 0 bases and J lost 2, with 10 bases in between. This CDR3 is CASSQDWTFNTGELFF. The CDR3 nucleotides are TGCGCCAGCAGCCAAGATTGGACTTTTAACACCGGGGAGCTGTTTTTT.

The chain carries TRBV7-6 and TRBJ2-1; the match to TRBD2 covers 7 bases. The germline V gene encodes CDR1 SGHVS and CDR2 FNYEAQ. The CDR3 is 15 amino acids. V shed 2 bases, J shed 3 bases, and the junction held 4 bases outside the gene matches. CDR3 sequence reads: CASSLIAGFYNEQFF. The CDR3 DNA reads TGTGCCAGCAGCTTAATAGCGGGCTTCTACAATGAGCAGTTCTTC.